Below are 30 T cell receptor beta chains sequenced from a single sample in a study of cytomegalovirus exposure and HLA in healthy donors. PCR amplification relied on 60 Vbeta primers (plus 13 Jbeta primers). Repertoires were generated with immunoSEQ multiplex PCR, while TCRdb's copy carries only in-frame clones and drops some. The top ten hold 6.5% to 8% of the sample, which has about 130,000 clones, roughly 78% seen once. The sample comprised PBMCs. These receptors were collected from a man in his forties in good health and CMV-seropositive.

The chain has TRBV7-6 and TRBJ2-3, with 12 bases identical to TRBD2. The CDR3 runs to 21 residues. V shed 3 bases, J shed 1 base, and the junction held 17 bases outside the gene matches. Per germline, CDR1 SGHVS and CDR2 FNYEAQ. The CDR3 region is CASSFPTLTSGGGVRTDTQYF. In DNA form, the CDR3 reads TGTGCCAGCAGCTTCCCTACCCTGACTAGCGGGGGAGGGGTACGCACAGATACGCAGTATTTT.

V and J are TRBV5-6 and TRBJ2-5, with no clear D. The CDR3 consists of 13 residues. Germline V gene lookup returns CDR1 SGHDT and CDR2 YYEEEE. Trimming removed 1 base at V and 2 bases at J, with 6 bases between. CDR3 amino acids: CASSLTRQETQYF. CDR3 nucleotides: TGTGCCAGCAGCTTGACCAGACAAGAGACCCAGTACTTC.

V gene TRBV27 combines with J gene TRBJ1-2, with TRBD1 matching 9 bases. With V trimmed by 2 bases and J by 8 bases, 12 bases remained unmatched. Germline CDR1 MNHEY, CDR2 SMNVEV (reference sequence). CDR3 length: 16 amino acids. CDR3 in DNA: TGTGCCAGCAGTTTAATAGGAGGACAGGGGACATACGGCTACACCTTC. Amino acid sequence: CASSLIGGQGTYGYTF.

The chain recombines TRBV4-1 with TRBJ1-4; D is ambiguous. CDR3 length: 13 amino acids. V lost 1 base to trimming and J lost 12 bases, with 12 bases between them. Germline loops: CDR1 MGHRA, CDR2 YSYEKL. CDR3 DNA: TGCGCCAGCAGCCAAGTCTGGTCGGTAGAACTGTTTTTT. It translates to CASSQVWSVELFF.

The table lists this clone with a few counts. J is TRBJ2-2 and V is TRBV11-3; TRBD2 matches at 15 bases. Per the germline V gene, CDR1 is SGHNT and CDR2 is YENEEA. V lost 6 bases and J lost 3; bases outside the gene matches: 8. The CDR3 consists of 18 residues. The CDR3 protein is CASSPGLAGGQYTGELFF. The CDR3 bases are TGTGCCAGCAGTCCTGGACTAGCGGGAGGGCAATACACCGGGGAGCTGTTTTTT.

The gene calls are TRBV29-1 and TRBJ2-7; 11 positions match TRBD1. Trimming removed 2 bases from V and 2 bases from J; junction bases left unmatched: 5. CDR1 SQVTM and CDR2 ANQGSEA come from the germline V gene. This CDR3 contains 15 residues. Here the CDR3 reads CSVEIWDRGTYEQYF. In nucleotides, the CDR3 is TGCAGCGTTGAAATCTGGGACAGGGGGACCTACGAGCAGTACTTC.

The gene calls are TRBV9 and TRBJ1-4; 9 nucleotides agree with TRBD1. The germline V gene encodes CDR1 SGDLS and CDR2 YYNGEE. J lost 5 bases, V lost 2 bases, and 1 base had no gene match. The CDR3 is made up of 14 amino acids. The CDR3 loop is CASSVGQGNEKLFF. The CDR3 region has the DNA TGTGCCAGCAGCGTGGGACAGGGCAATGAAAAACTGTTTTTT.

On this clone: An end of the junction differs from the germline gene, which may be a read error. V usage is TRBV30 and J usage is TRBJ2-7; 11 bases line up with TRBD2. Germline CDR1 and CDR2: GTSNPN and SVGIG (reference sequence). This CDR3 region has 11 residues. The chain's CDR3 is CAWRDTSGSSF. Here the CDR3 DNA reads TGTGCCTGGAGGGATACTAGCGGGAGTTCCTTC.

The chain carries TRBV27 and TRBJ2-1; tentative D call: TRBD2 (6 bases). The CDR3 spans 24 residues. Germline loops: CDR1 MNHEY, CDR2 SMNVEV (reference sequence). V lost 3 bases, J lost 2 bases, and 38 bases lay in between. The CDR3 reads CASSFPSAICPKEGLPPTYNEQFF. The CDR3 nucleotides are TGTGCCAGCAGTTTTCCGTCAGCCATCTGCCCCAAGGAGGGCCTGCCGCCTACCTACAATGAGCAGTTCTTC.

This clone was seen only a few times. The chain's CDR3 is CASSPLSGGDYNEQFF. The CDR3 DNA reads as TGTGCCAGCTCACCACTTTCGGGAGGGGACTACAATGAGCAGTTCTTC. The rearrangement joins TRBV18 to TRBJ2-1, with 8 bases aligning to TRBD2. Per germline, CDR1 KGHSH and CDR2 LQKENI. V was clipped by 1 base and J by 3 bases; unmatched bases: 5. CDR3 length equals 16 residues.

The chain has TRBV4-1 and TRBJ1-1; 7 nucleotides agree with TRBD1. Germline V lookup: CDR1 MGHRA, CDR2 YSYEKL. This CDR3 comprises 13 residues. Germline trimming cut 4 bases from V and 5 bases from J; bases unmatched to any gene: 4. The CDR3 DNA follows: TGCGCCAGCAGCCTTCAGGGGGTTACTGAAGCTTTCTTT. It encodes CASSLQGVTEAFF.

The chain joins TRBV11-3 to TRBJ2-3; 7 nucleotides match TRBD2. J lost 1 base, V lost 4 bases, and 11 bases had no gene match. Germline V gene sequence: CDR1 SGHNT, CDR2 YENEEA. The CDR3 is made up of 17 amino acids. The CDR3 coding sequence is TGTGCCAGCAGCTCAGTTTCCCCGGCGGGGGGCACAGATACGCAGTATTTT. Its protein product is CASSSVSPAGGTDTQYF.

As DNA, the CDR3 is TGTGCCAGCAGCTCCCGGTGGGGCAACTATGGCTACACCTTC. This codes for CASSSRWGNYGYTF. The chain joins TRBV13 to TRBJ1-2, with D possibly matching TRBD1 (5 bases). Trimming took off 4 bases at V and 2 bases at J, with 11 bases between the two ends. CDR3 length: 14 amino acids. Germline lookup yields CDR1 PRHDT and CDR2 FYEKMQ (reference sequence).

The rearrangement joins TRBV15 to TRBJ2-1; 13 positions match TRBD2. This CDR3 contains 19 residues. CDR1 LNHNV and CDR2 YYDKDF come from the germline V gene (reference sequence). V lost 0 bases and J lost 0; bases outside the gene matches: 5. This chain's CDR3 is CATSRDSTSGRRSYNEQFF. CDR3 DNA sequence: TGTGCCACCAGCAGAGATTCGACTAGCGGGAGGCGCTCCTACAATGAGCAGTTCTTC.

The rearrangement uses TRBV29-1 and TRBJ2-3, with D uncertain. Trimming removed 3 bases from V and 2 bases from J, with 9 bases in between. Germline V gene sequence: CDR1 SQVTM, CDR2 ANQGSEA. The CDR3 covers 13 residues. The CDR3 spells CSVDTRHTDTQYF. In DNA, the CDR3 is TGCAGCGTTGATACGCGGCACACAGATACGCAGTATTTT.

This chain links TRBV19 with TRBJ1-6; D unresolved. Germline lookup yields CDR1 LNHDA and CDR2 SQIVND (reference sequence). The CDR3 has 14 amino acids. V gave up 7 bases and J gave up 1 base, with 8 bases separating them. Here the CDR3 reads CASNGGSYNSPLHF. In nucleotides, the CDR3 is TGTGCCAGTAATGGAGGTTCCTATAATTCACCCCTCCACTTT.

The genes are TRBV30 and TRBJ2-7; a weak D match, TRBD1 (6 bases). The CDR3 contains 15 residues. Germline values: CDR1 GTSNPN, CDR2 SVGIG (reference sequence). Trimming took off 2 bases at V and 10 bases at J, with 24 bases between the two ends. CDR3 protein: CAWSKTGRRGKNQYF. CDR3 sequence (DNA): TGTGCCTGGAGTAAAACCGGGCGTAGGGGGAAGAACCAGTACTTC.

This clone showed up just a few times. Other DNA variants within this sample encode the same CDR3. The chain is built from TRBV7-2 and TRBJ1-1; TRBD1 aligns across 11 bases. The CDR3 length is 13 residues. The trim removed 0 bases at V and 11 bases at J, leaving 2 bases unmatched. The germline V gene has CDR1 SGHTA and CDR2 FQGNSA. CDR3 sequence reads: CASSLAGTGGAFF. The CDR3 nucleotides read TGTGCCAGCAGCTTAGCGGGGACAGGGGGGGCTTTCTTT.

V gene TRBV27 combines with J gene TRBJ1-5; TRBD1 matches at 8 bases. The CDR3 spans 16 residues. Germline CDR1 and CDR2: MNHEY and SMNVEV (reference sequence). Trimming removed 5 bases from V and 4 bases from J; junction bases left unmatched: 10. The CDR3 DNA follows: TGTGCCAGCAGTCCAGGGACAGGTCATACAAATCAGCCCCAGCATTTT. This codes for CASSPGTGHTNQPQHF.

The chain joins TRBV2 to TRBJ1-6; 7 bases align to TRBD1. Germline values: CDR1 SNHLY, CDR2 FYNNEI. The CDR3 totals 13 residues. V lost 8 bases and J lost 15; bases outside the gene matches: 13. In DNA, the CDR3 is TGTGCCAGCTTTGGACAGGCCGTTGGGAGCCTCCACTTT. Amino acids: CASFGQAVGSLHF.

This clone came up a few times. V is TRBV6-5 and J is TRBJ1-6; 9 positions match TRBD1. With 10 bases clipped from V and 13 bases from J, the junction kept 8 bases outside the gene matches. In germline, CDR1 is MNHEY, CDR2 SVGAGI. The CDR3 is 12 residues long. The CDR3 coding sequence is TGTGCCATTTGGACAGGGGAATCGCCCCTCCACTTT. It yields the protein CAIWTGESPLHF.

Only one count was recorded for this clone. The CDR3: CASQPRGAILSGANVLTF. CDR3 sequence (DNA): TGTGCCAGCCAACCCCGTGGGGCCATACTATCTGGGGCCAACGTCCTGACTTTC. The V call is TRBV27, the J call TRBJ2-6; a possible D gene is TRBD1 (5 bases). Trimming pared 8 bases from V and 1 base from J, leaving 21 bases between. Germline V lookup: CDR1 MNHEY, CDR2 SMNVEV (reference sequence). The CDR3 consists of 18 residues.

The gene calls are TRBV7-9 and TRBJ2-2; TRBD2 matches 7 bases. J was trimmed by 0 bases and V by 2 bases; bases with no gene match: 9. Germline values: CDR1 SEHNR, CDR2 FQNEAQ (reference sequence). CDR3 size: 18 residues. CDR3: CASSLKLGLGTNTGELFF. The CDR3, as DNA: TGTGCCAGCAGCTTAAAACTAGGACTAGGCACGAACACCGGGGAGCTGTTTTTT.

The chain uses TRBV7-3 and TRBJ2-1, with 8 positions matching TRBD2. The CDR3 extends over 15 amino acids. CDR1 is SGHTA and CDR2 is FQGTGA in the germline V gene. V trimming: 5 bases; J trimming: 6 bases; junction bases outside the gene matches: 9. CDR3 nucleotides: TGTGCCAGCAGCCCCCGGGGGGGGACGGGCAATGAGCAGTTCTTC. Translated: CASSPRGGTGNEQFF.

This clone was seen a handful of times. The V call is TRBV28, the J call TRBJ2-7; TRBD2 agrees at 7 bases. CDR1 and CDR2 (germline): MDHEN, SYDVKM. The CDR3 consists of 13 residues. V gave up 7 bases and J gave up 4 bases; unmatched junction bases: 7. DNA of the CDR3: TGTGCCAGCATGGGGCGGGAGCGGTACGAGCAGTACTTC. Translation: CASMGRERYEQYF.

A single count supports this clone. For the CDR3, the DNA is TGTGCCTGGAGTCAGGAGTCGGGGATGGGCAATGAGCAGTTCTTC. Translating gives CAWSQESGMGNEQFF. The chain employs TRBV30 and TRBJ2-1, with a possible D match to TRBD2 (5 bases). Germline V gene lookup returns CDR1 GTSNPN and CDR2 SVGIG (reference sequence). This CDR3 contains 15 residues. V gave up 2 bases and J gave up 6 bases, with 17 bases separating them.

The rearrangement links TRBV5-1 to TRBJ1-6; 7 nucleotides line up with TRBD1. CDR1 SGHRS and CDR2 YFSETQ come from the germline V gene. The CDR3 consists of 15 residues. V shed 4 bases, J shed 10 bases, and the junction held 11 bases outside the gene matches. The CDR3 spells CASSRRQGWGSPLHF. CDR3 nucleotide sequence: TGCGCCAGCAGCCGAAGACAGGGATGGGGGTCACCCCTCCACTTT.

CDR3 DNA sequence: TGTGCCAGCAGCTTGGCCAGCGGCGAGCAGTACTTC. Its protein is CASSLASGEQYF. This chain joins TRBV7-9 and TRBJ2-7, with a possible D match to TRBD2 (5 bases). Germline CDR1 reads SEHNR; CDR2 reads FQNEAQ (reference sequence). CDR3 length: 12 amino acids. Trimming left V 3 bases short and J 6 bases short, with 9 bases between.

This chain uses TRBV5-1 with TRBJ2-2; D call uncertain. CDR1 and CDR2 from the germline V gene are SGHRS and YFSETQ. This CDR3 is built from 16 residues. The V end lost 0 bases, the J end lost 4 bases, and 13 bases lay between the germline ends. The CDR3: CASSLVTSSLTGELFF. Written as DNA, the CDR3 is TGCGCCAGCAGCTTGGTTACTTCTAGTCTCACCGGGGAGCTGTTTTTT.

The chain is built from TRBV11-2 and TRBJ1-1; D is perhaps TRBD1 (6 bases). The CDR3 is 17 amino acids. CDR1 SGHAT and CDR2 FQNNGV come from the germline V gene. Trimming shortened V by 2 bases and J by 3 bases, and 19 bases separated the two germline ends. The CDR3 reads CASSLLGWGGEDTEAFF. The CDR3 nucleotides are TGTGCCAGCAGCTTACTGGGGTGGGGGGGCGAAGACACTGAAGCTTTCTTT.